This is a list of T cell receptor beta chains from one sample in a study of control samples from healthy donors and cancer patients. Clones were read by immunoSEQ multiplex PCR, and TCRdb kept only the in-frame ones, dropping some. Of 170,000 or so clones listed, over 80% are singletons. Sequenced sample: blood. The receptors originated from a man younger than 35 in good health. CDR3s include the opening cysteine and the closing phenylalanine or tryptophan. The D gene is left open where the match is weak. Some rows have no size entry. The others give once, few or many, or a class for an expanded clone.

>TRBJ1-2|TRBD1|TRBV29-1|13|NA
CSVPGQGAYGYTF
TGCAGCGTCCCGGGACAGGGGGCGTATGGCTACACCTTC
>TRBJ1-3|NA|TRBV14|17|once
CASSQDGFGGGTNTIYF
TGTGCCAGCAGCCAAGATGGATTCGGTGGGGGAACAAACACCATATATTTT
>TRBJ1-6|NA|TRBV27|13|NA
CASSGTSGSPLHF
TGTGCCAGCAGCGGGACCTCGGGTTCACCCCTCCACTTT
>TRBJ1-2|NA|TRBV7-8|16|NA
CASSPGVRARDYGYTF
TGTGCCAGCAGCCCAGGAGTCAGGGCTCGCGACTATGGCTACACCTTC
>TRBJ2-2|TRBD1|TRBV24-1|15|NA
CATSDSQGAGGELFF
TGTGCCACCAGTGATTCCCAGGGGGCCGGCGGGGAGCTGTTTTTT
>TRBJ2-3|NA|TRBV2|12|NA
CASSVTTDTQYF
TGTGCCAGCAGTGTGACCACAGATACGCAGTATTTT
>TRBJ1-1|NA|TRBV5-1|15|NA
CASSLTGHQDTEAFF
TGCGCCAGCAGCTTGACAGGGCATCAGGACACTGAAGCTTTCTTT
>TRBJ2-3|TRBD2|TRBV30|16|NA
CAWSVQAGGGADTQYF
TGTGCCTGGAGTGTACAAGCGGGGGGAGGCGCAGATACGCAGTATTTT
>TRBJ1-6|NA|TRBV5-4|16|NA
CASSLEGYIVGSPLHF
TGTGCCAGCAGCTTGGAGGGGTATATAGTAGGGTCACCCCTCCACTTT
>TRBJ1-6|TRBD1|TRBV4-1|18|NA
CASSQRRDRGIINSPLHF
TGCGCCAGCAGCCAACGACGGGACAGGGGGATTATAAACTCACCCCTCCACTTT
>TRBJ1-6|NA|TRBV7-3|15|few
CASSSRHGNNSPLHF
TGTGCCAGCAGCTCCCGACATGGGAATAATTCACCCCTCCACTTT
>TRBJ1-6|TRBD1|TRBV9|16|NA
CASSEGAEGYNSPLHF
TGTGCCAGCAGCGAGGGGGCGGAGGGATATAATTCACCCCTCCACTTT
>TRBJ2-7|NA|TRBV6-6|14|NA
CATQGASSSYEQYF
TGTGCCACACAAGGCGCCTCGAGCTCCTACGAGCAGTACTTC
>TRBJ2-2|NA|TRBV24-1|13|NA
CATAGLPPGELFF
TGTGCCACTGCGGGGCTCCCGCCCGGGGAGCTGTTTTTT
>TRBJ1-3|NA|TRBV24-1|15|NA
CATSSFEQGGNTIYF
TGTGCCACCAGTTCCTTTGAACAGGGAGGAAACACCATATATTTT
>TRBJ1-1|NA|TRBV12-5|11|few
CASGKNTEAFF
TGTGCTAGTGGAAAGAACACTGAAGCTTTCTTT
>TRBJ2-7|TRBD2|TRBV5-4|15|NA
CASSSSSGSSYEQYF
TGTGCCAGCAGCTCCTCTAGCGGTAGCTCCTACGAGCAGTACTTC
>TRBJ2-2|TRBD1|TRBV5-1|18|NA
CASSFSGTGFGNTGELFF
TGCGCCAGCAGCTTCTCCGGGACAGGGTTCGGGAACACCGGGGAGCTGTTTTTT
>TRBJ1-4|NA|TRBV12-3/TRBV12-4|13|NA
CASSPITNEKLFF
TGTGCCAGCAGTCCAATAACCAATGAAAAACTGTTTTTT
>TRBJ2-7|NA|TRBV14|11|NA
CASTNGGEQYF
TGTGCCAGCACAAACGGGGGCGAGCAGTACTTC
>TRBJ2-7|NA|TRBV7-3|13|NA
CASSLGTHYEQYF
TGTGCCAGCAGCTTAGGAACACATTACGAGCAGTACTTC
>TRBJ1-3|NA|TRBV19|13|NA
CASSKAPGNTIYF
TGTGCCAGTAGTAAGGCGCCTGGAAACACCATATATTTT
>TRBJ2-7|NA|TRBV20-1|12|NA
CSASEGWFEQYF
TGCAGTGCTAGTGAGGGGTGGTTCGAGCAGTACTTC